Listed below are T cell receptor beta chains from one sample, sequenced in a study of blood T cells in healthy people across ages. TCRdb ran MiXCR on the 5' RACE reads and lists one entry per CDR3 protein. The sample comprises around 1,000,000 distinct CDR3 sequences, less than 25% of which are singletons, and around 0.75% rests with the top ten. These data are also associated with another study on T cells of mothers and their children.

Input material: blood. The receptors here all came from a girl aged 2-10 years in good health. The CDR3 runs from the conserved cysteine through the conserved F or W. D genes are given only for firm matches. A row's size may be missing; if present it is once, few, many or a size class.

abundance	v_gene	j_gene	d_gene	CDR3nt	CDR3aa
few	TRBV11-2	TRBJ2-6	.	TGTGCCACCGTGCCTGGGGCCAACGTCCTGACTTTC	CATVPGANVLTF
once	TRBV7-2	TRBJ2-7	.	TGTGCCAGCATTGGGCCCTCCTACGAGCAGTACTTC	CASIGPSYEQYF
.	TRBV7-2	TRBJ2-3	.	TGTGCCAGCAACTGGGGGGGGCCCGGATCAGATACGCAGTATTTT	CASNWGGPGSDTQYF
.	TRBV9	TRBJ2-7	.	TGTGCCAGCAGCGTTGTGGCCGGTAGCGAGCAGTACTTC	CASSVVAGSEQYF
few	TRBV27	TRBJ2-3	.	TGTGCCAGCACCCTCCGCTCGTTGCCCACAGATACGCAGTATTTT	CASTLRSLPTDTQYF
.	TRBV20-1	TRBJ1-1	.	TGCAGGACTACTACCGGCCTCCACCTGGCAGAGGCTTTCTTT	CRTTTGLHLAEAFF
few	TRBV12-3/TRBV12-4	TRBJ2-1	.	TGTGCCAGCAGTTTATTTCAGCTAGCACGCAATGAGCAGTTCTTC	CASSLFQLARNEQFF
.	TRBV4-1	TRBJ2-7	.	TGCGCCAGCAGCCGACATCCGTATGAACGGGAATACGAGCAGTACTTC	CASSRHPYEREYEQYF
.	TRBV29-1	TRBJ2-5	.	TGCAGCGTTACTCCGGGAAGCACACCGGAGACCCAGTACTTC	CSVTPGSTPETQYF
.	TRBV12-3/TRBV12-4	TRBJ2-7	.	TGTGCCTCACAACCATCGGGGTACAAGCAGTACTTC	CASQPSGYKQYF
few	TRBV6-2/TRBV6-3	TRBJ1-5	TRBD1	TGTGCCAGCAGGACAGGGGCATTGCAGCCCCAGCATTTT	CASRTGALQPQHF
.	TRBV3-1	TRBJ2-1	TRBD2	TGTGCCAGCAGCCCTCAACTAGCGGGAGAATTTGGTGAGCAGTTCTTC	CASSPQLAGEFGEQFF
few	TRBV29-1	TRBJ2-7	TRBD1	TGCAGCGTTGAATCTCTGGCAGGGGGATCCTACGAGCAGTACTTC	CSVESLAGGSYEQYF
.	TRBV5-1	TRBJ2-1	TRBD1	TGCGCCAGCACCCCTCTCGGACAGGATAACAATGAGCAGTTCTTC	CASTPLGQDNNEQFF
.	TRBV29-1	TRBJ2-5	.	TGCAGCGCTGAACTTGTCCCGACCACGGGGCAAGAGACCCAGTACTTC	CSAELVPTTGQETQYF
few	TRBV7-9	TRBJ2-5	TRBD2	TGTGCCAGCAGCTCTGGACTAGTCCAAGAGACCCAGTACTTC	CASSSGLVQETQYF
.	TRBV20-1	TRBJ2-3	.	TGCAGTGCTAGTATCCATCGAGGGACGACAGATACGCAGTATTTT	CSASIHRGTTDTQYF
few	TRBV9	TRBJ2-1	TRBD2	TGTGCCAGCACCCTAGGAGGAAGCGGGGGTTACAATGAGCAGTTCTTC	CASTLGGSGGYNEQFF
few	TRBV12-3/TRBV12-4	TRBJ2-2	.	TGTGCCAGCAGTTTAACTAGCAACACCGGGGAGCTGTTTTTT	CASSLTSNTGELFF
few	TRBV6-1	TRBJ2-3	.	TGTGCCAGCAGTGAAGTATCCGATACGCAGTATTTT	CASSEVSDTQYF
.	TRBV20-1	TRBJ2-1	TRBD2	TGCAGTGCTAGAGATTCACGGAGCGGGAGAGTTAATGAGCAGTTCTTC	CSARDSRSGRVNEQFF
.	TRBV7-8	TRBJ1-5	.	TGTGCCAGCAGCTTAGCTCGTGCGAGCAATCAGCCCCAGCATTTT	CASSLARASNQPQHF
.	TRBV28	TRBJ2-3	.	TGTGCCAGCAGTACGGAGAGGCGTCTCACAGATACGCAGTATTTT	CASSTERRLTDTQYF
few	TRBV12-3/TRBV12-4	TRBJ1-1	.	TGTGCCAGCAGCGCAGGGTACGTTGAAGCTTTCTTT	CASSAGYVEAFF
.	TRBV20-1	TRBJ2-1	TRBD2	TGCAGTGCTAGAGATGCCGTGGGAGGGCTTTACAATGAGCAGTTCTTC	CSARDAVGGLYNEQFF
few	TRBV15	TRBJ1-2	.	TGTGCCACCAGCGCAGAAAGTGAATCAGCTAACTATGGCTACACCTTC	CATSAESESANYGYTF
.	TRBV6-2/TRBV6-3	TRBJ1-2	.	TGTGCCAGCAAACGGAACGGAGATAACTATGGCTACACCTTC	CASKRNGDNYGYTF
.	TRBV29-1	TRBJ2-3	TRBD2	TGCAGCGTTGAAGGTCAGTGGGAGGGCCTCACAGATACGCAGTATTTT	CSVEGQWEGLTDTQYF
few	TRBV7-2	TRBJ2-7	.	TGTGCCAGCAGCTTAGAAGCCGTGGGCTACGAGCAGTACTTC	CASSLEAVGYEQYF